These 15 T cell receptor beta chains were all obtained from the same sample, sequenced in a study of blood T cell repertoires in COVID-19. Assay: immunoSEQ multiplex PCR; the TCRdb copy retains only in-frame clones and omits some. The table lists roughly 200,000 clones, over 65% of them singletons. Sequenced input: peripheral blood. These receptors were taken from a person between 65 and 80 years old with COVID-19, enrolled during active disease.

This CDR3 reads CASSEDLGGVTQHF. The CDR3 DNA reads TGTGCCAGCAGCGAGGATTTAGGGGGGGTGACCCAGCATTTT. This rearrangement joins TRBV9 to TRBJ1-5; D might be TRBD1 (6 bases). The CDR3 has 14 residues. Germline V gives CDR1 SGDLS, CDR2 YYNGEE. Between the trimmed V and J ends, which lost 3 bases and 11 bases, there was a span of 18 bases. Drawing the rest from reference TRBV9 and TRBJ1-5, the complete variable domain is DSGVTQTPKHLITATGQRVTLRCSPRSGDLSVYWYQQSLDQGLQFLIQYYNGEERAKGNILERFSAQQFPDLHSELNLSSLELGDSALYFCASSEDLGGVTQHFGDGTRLSIL.

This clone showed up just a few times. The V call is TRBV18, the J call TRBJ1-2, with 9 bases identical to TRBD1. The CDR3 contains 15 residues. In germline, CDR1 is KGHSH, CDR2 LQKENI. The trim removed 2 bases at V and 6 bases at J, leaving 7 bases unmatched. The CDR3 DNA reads TGTGCCAGCTCACCATCTTCCGGGACAGGGCATGGCTACACCTTC. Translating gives CASSPSSGTGHGYTF. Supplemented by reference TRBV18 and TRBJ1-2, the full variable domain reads NAGVMQNPRHLVRRRGQEARLRCSPMKGHSHVYWYRQLPEEGLKFMVYLQKENIIDESGMPKERFSAEFPKEGPSILRIQQVVRGDSAAYFCASSPSSGTGHGYTFGSGTRLTVV.

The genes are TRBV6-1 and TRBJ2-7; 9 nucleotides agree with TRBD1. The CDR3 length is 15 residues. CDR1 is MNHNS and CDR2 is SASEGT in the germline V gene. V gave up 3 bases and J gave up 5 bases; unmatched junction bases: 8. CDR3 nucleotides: TGTGCCAGCAGTGACGGGGGGACAGGGAGACACGAGCAGTACTTC. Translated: CASSDGGTGRHEQYF.

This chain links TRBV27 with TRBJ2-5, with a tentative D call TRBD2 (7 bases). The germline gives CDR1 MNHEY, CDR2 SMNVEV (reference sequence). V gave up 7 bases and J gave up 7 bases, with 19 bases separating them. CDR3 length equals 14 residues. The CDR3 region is CASTPAGAPRTQYF. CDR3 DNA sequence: TGTGCCAGCACTCCGGCGGGGGCCCCCCGGACCCAGTACTTC.

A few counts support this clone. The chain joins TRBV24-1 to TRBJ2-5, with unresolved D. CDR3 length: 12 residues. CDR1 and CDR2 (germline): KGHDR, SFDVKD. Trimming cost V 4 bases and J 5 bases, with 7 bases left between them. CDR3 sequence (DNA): TGTGCCACCAGTGACCCCTCGGAGACCCAGTACTTC. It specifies CATSDPSETQYF.

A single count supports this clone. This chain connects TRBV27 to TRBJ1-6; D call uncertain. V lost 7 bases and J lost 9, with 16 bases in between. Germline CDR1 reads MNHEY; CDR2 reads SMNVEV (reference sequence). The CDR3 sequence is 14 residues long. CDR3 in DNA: TGTGCCAGCAATGAAGTGGGAGGCGTTTCACCCCTCCACTTT. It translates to CASNEVGGVSPLHF.

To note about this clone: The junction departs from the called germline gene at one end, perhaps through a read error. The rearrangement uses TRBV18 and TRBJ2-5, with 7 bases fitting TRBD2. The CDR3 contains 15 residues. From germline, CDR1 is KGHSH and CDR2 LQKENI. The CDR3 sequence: CASSPLGTNQGTQYF. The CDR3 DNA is TGTGCCAGCTCACCACTCGGGACTAATCAAGGGACCCAGTACTTC.

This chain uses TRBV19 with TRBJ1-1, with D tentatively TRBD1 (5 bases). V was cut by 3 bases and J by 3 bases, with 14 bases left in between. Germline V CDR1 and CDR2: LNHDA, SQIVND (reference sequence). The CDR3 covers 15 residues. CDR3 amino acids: CASSMGGSGHTEAFF. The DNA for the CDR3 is TGTGCCAGTAGTATGGGTGGGTCAGGGCACACTGAAGCTTTCTTT.

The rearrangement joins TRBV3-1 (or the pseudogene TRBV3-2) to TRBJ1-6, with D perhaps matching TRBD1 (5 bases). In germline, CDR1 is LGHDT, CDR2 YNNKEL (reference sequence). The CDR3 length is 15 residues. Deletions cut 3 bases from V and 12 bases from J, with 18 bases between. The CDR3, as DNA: TGTGCCAGCAGCCAGATCCGAGACAGAAATGTACCCCTCCACTTT. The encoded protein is CASSQIRDRNVPLHF.

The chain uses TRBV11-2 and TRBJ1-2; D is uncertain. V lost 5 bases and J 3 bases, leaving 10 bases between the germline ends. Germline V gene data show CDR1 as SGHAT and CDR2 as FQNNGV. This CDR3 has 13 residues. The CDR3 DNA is TGTGCCAGCAGCCCAACTAGGGACTATGGCTACACCTTC. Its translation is CASSPTRDYGYTF.

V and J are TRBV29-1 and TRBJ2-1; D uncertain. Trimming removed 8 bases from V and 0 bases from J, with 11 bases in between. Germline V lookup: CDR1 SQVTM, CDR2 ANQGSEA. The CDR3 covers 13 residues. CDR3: CSYVRFSYNEQFF. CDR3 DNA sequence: TGCAGCTACGTCAGGTTCTCCTACAATGAGCAGTTCTTC.

CDR3 sequence: CASSIRDSVSYEQYF. The CDR3 DNA reads TGTGCCAGTAGTATTCGGGACAGCGTAAGCTACGAGCAGTACTTC. The rearrangement uses TRBV19 and TRBJ2-7, with TRBD1 identical over 7 bases. V dropped 3 bases and J dropped 3; count of bases not matched to a gene: 8. From germline, CDR1 is LNHDA and CDR2 SQIVND (reference sequence). This CDR3 spans 15 amino acids.

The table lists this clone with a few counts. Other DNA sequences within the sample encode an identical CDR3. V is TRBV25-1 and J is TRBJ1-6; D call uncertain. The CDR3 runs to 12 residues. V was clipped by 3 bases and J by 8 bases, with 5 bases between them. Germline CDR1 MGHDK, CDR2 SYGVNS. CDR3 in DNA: TGTGCCAGCAGTGATAGATATTCACCCCTCCACTTT. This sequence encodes CASSDRYSPLHF. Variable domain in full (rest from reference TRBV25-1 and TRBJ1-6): EADIYQTPRYLVIGTGKKITLECSQTMGHDKMYWYQQDPGMELHLIHYSYGVNSTEKGDLSSESTVSRIRTEHFPLTLESARPSHTSQYLCASSDRYSPLHFGNGTRLTVT.

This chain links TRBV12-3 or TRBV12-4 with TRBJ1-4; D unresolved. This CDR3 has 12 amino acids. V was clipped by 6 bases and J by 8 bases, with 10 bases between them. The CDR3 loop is CASSRTGEKLFF. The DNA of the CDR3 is TGTGCCAGCAGCCGGACGGGGGAAAAACTGTTTTTT.

Here the CDR3 DNA reads TGTGCCAGCAGCTTGGTTAGGCGGACAGCGAGGGGTGGCTACACCTTC. It yields the protein CASSLVRRTARGGYTF. The V call is TRBV5-6, the J call TRBJ1-2, with D tentatively TRBD1 (6 bases). Germline V lookup: CDR1 SGHDT, CDR2 YYEEEE. The CDR3 extends over 16 amino acids. V was pared by 0 bases and J by 7 bases, with 19 bases between. The whole variable domain, remainder taken from reference TRBV5-6 and TRBJ1-2, is DAGVTQSPTHLIKTRGQQVTLRCSPKSGHDTVSWYQQALGQGPQFIFQYYEEEERQRGNFPDRFSGHQFPNYSSELNVNALLLGDSALYLCASSLVRRTARGGYTFGSGTRLTVV.